The T cell receptor beta chain described here comes from a study of blood T cell repertoires in COVID-19. Under the authors' procedure: Cell counts per sample came from amplifying reference gene primers. Produced via immunoSEQ multiplex PCR; TCRdb's table is partial and in-frame only. Clone size and the V and J calls come from that table; the DNA yielded D and trimming. The data show roughly 260,000 clones, with approximately 85% seen just once and over 1.5% held by the top ten. V was clipped by 6 bases and J by 7 bases; unmatched bases: 9. CDR3 length: 15 residues. Germline V gene sequence: CDR1 MNHEY, CDR2 SVGAGI.

Input material: PBMCs or T cells enriched from blood (not recorded which). The sequence was obtained from a woman between 50 and 59 years old who had recovered from COVID-19. The gene calls are TRBV6-5 and TRBJ1-4, with 9 bases that match TRBD1. The CDR3 is CASRITGTGTEKLFF. The DNA of the CDR3 is TGTGCCAGCAGAATCACCGGGACAGGGACTGAAAAACTGTTTTTT.